The next 10 T cell receptor beta chains were all read from a single sample in a study of blood T cells in healthy people across ages. The second PCR ran roughly 6 to 11 cycles with a sample-barcoded 5' primer and J-beta primers. TCRdb reprocessed the 5' RACE reads with MiXCR, giving one entry per CDR3 protein. The sample lists about 780,000 distinct CDR3 sequences, around 45% seen once, with 18% in the top ten. The material sequenced was blood. These TCRs come from a man older than 75 in good health.

This clonotype was picked up many times. This chain links TRBV7-2 with TRBJ2-1, with 14 bases identical to TRBD2. CDR1 is SGHTA, CDR2 FQGNSA, per germline. J lost 7 bases, V lost 5 bases, and 13 bases had no gene match. The CDR3 totals 18 residues. CDR3 region: CASSLMAGTSGSRNEQFF. CDR3 DNA: TGTGCCAGCAGCCTAATGGCCGGGACTAGCGGGAGTAGGAATGAGCAGTTCTTC. Full variable domain (missing parts from reference TRBV7-2 and TRBJ2-1): GAGVSQSPSNKVTEKGKDVELRCDPISGHTALYWYRQSLGQGLEFLIYFQGNSAPDKSGLPSDRFSAERTGGSVSTLTIQRTQQEDSAVYLCASSLMAGTSGSRNEQFFGPGTRLTVL.

The V call is TRBV20-1, the J call TRBJ1-1; TRBD1 is a possible D gene (5 bases). In germline, CDR1 is DFQATT, CDR2 SNEGSKA (reference sequence). V lost 5 bases and J lost 3, with 13 bases in between. There are 13 residues in the CDR3. Here the CDR3 reads CSASRRGDTEAFF. The DNA of the CDR3 is TGCAGTGCTTCCCGGCGAGGGGACACTGAAGCTTTCTTT.

This clonotype occurred a few times. The chain is built from TRBV29-1 and TRBJ2-1; 8 positions match TRBD2. The junction had 8 bases not matched to a gene; V was cut back by 6 bases and J by 7 bases. Germline V gene lookup returns CDR1 SQVTM and CDR2 ANQGSEA. The CDR3 contains 13 residues. The CDR3: CSVAAGDRNEQFF. Here the CDR3 DNA reads TGCAGCGTAGCAGCGGGAGACCGGAATGAGCAGTTCTTC.

This clonotype has only one observation. The junction differs from germline at one of its ends, possibly a read error. The chain carries TRBV12-3 or TRBV12-4 and TRBJ2-6, with 10 nucleotides matching TRBD1. The CDR3 is made up of 18 amino acids. CDR3 amino acids: CANSFLGDRGSGANVLTF. CDR3 DNA sequence: TGTGCCAACAGTTTTTTGGGGGACAGGGGATCCGGGGCCAACGTCCTGACTTTC.

The chain recombines TRBV20-1 with TRBJ2-1; possibly TRBD2 for D (5 bases). The V end lost 3 bases, the J end lost 8 bases, and 20 bases lay between the germline ends. The CDR3 spans 15 residues. Germline V gene data show CDR1 as DFQATT and CDR2 as SNEGSKA (reference sequence). The CDR3 here is CSASLRDPPLDEQFF. DNA for the CDR3: TGCAGTGCTAGCCTCCGGGATCCCCCACTGGATGAGCAGTTCTTC.

The chain joins TRBV10-3 to TRBJ2-3, with D perhaps matching TRBD2 (5 bases). V lost 4 bases to trimming and J lost 4 bases, with 12 bases between them. The CDR3 has 14 residues. CDR1 and CDR2 from the germline V gene are ENHRY and SYGVKD. The CDR3 DNA reads TGTGCCATCAGTGTATCCGGGATAGCAGATACGCAGTATTTT. It codes for CAISVSGIADTQYF.

J is TRBJ2-3 and V is TRBV29-1, with a possible D match to TRBD2 (5 bases). Germline CDR1 SQVTM, CDR2 ANQGSEA. There are 12 residues in the CDR3. Trimming took off 0 bases at V and 12 bases at J, with 13 bases between the two ends. The CDR3 nucleotides are TGCAGCGTTGAAGATTCGGGGTATTTACAGTATTTT. Its protein product is CSVEDSGYLQYF.

The chain carries TRBV5-1 and TRBJ2-5; D not resolved. V lost 3 bases to trimming and J lost 5 bases, with 11 bases between them. The CDR3 contains 13 residues. Germline CDR1 is SGHRS and CDR2 is YFSETQ. The CDR3 is CASSWVMTETQYF. The CDR3 DNA sequence: TGCGCCAGCAGCTGGGTGATGACGGAGACCCAGTACTTC.

The J gene is TRBJ2-4, the V gene TRBV7-2, with D uncertain. V lost 0 bases and J lost 0, with 18 bases in between. The CDR3 is 19 amino acids. Germline CDR1 is SGHTA and CDR2 is FQGNSA. The CDR3 reads CASSLADRLNSIAKNIQYF. CDR3 sequence (DNA): TGTGCCAGCAGCTTAGCGGACCGGCTCAATTCGATAGCCAAAAACATTCAGTACTTC.

The DNA for the CDR3 is TGCGCCAGCAGCTTAGGGACTAGCGCGGGGGAGACCCAGTACTTC. It codes for CASSLGTSAGETQYF. The gene calls are TRBV5-1 and TRBJ2-5; 10 nucleotides align to TRBD2. This CDR3 comprises 15 residues. Unmatched junction bases numbered 6, after V lost 2 bases and J lost 5 bases. The germline V gene has CDR1 SGHRS and CDR2 YFSETQ.